This T cell receptor beta chain comes out of a study of cytomegalovirus exposure and HLA in healthy donors. Germline loops: CDR1 MNHEY, CDR2 SVGAGI. Trimming cost V 6 bases and J 6 bases; bases outside gene matches: 9. The CDR3 runs 14 residues. Comment on this clone: No antigen is known for it.

Only in-frame clones appear in the TCRdb table, and some are missing; sequencing was by immunoSEQ multiplex PCR. The sample yields approximately 210,000 clones, roughly 88% seen once. Study-wide findings and caveats: A few chains linked to CMV were shown in vitro to be specific for CMV antigens. A list of about 180 TCR beta chains associated with cytomegalovirus was given. A subsequent analysis found that TCR clusters from the first cohort also tended to co-occur in the 90 to 150 validation repertoires, with approximately 94% of cluster scores above 0. Across donors, most TCRs were seen rarely, yet some public ones were widespread.

The sequencing sample was made of PBMCs. The receptor was isolated from a woman aged 18 to 35 in good health and CMV-seronegative. The rearrangement links TRBV6-5 to TRBJ2-7; 9 bases fit TRBD1. The CDR3 sequence is CASRPGTGFGEQYF. In DNA form, the CDR3 reads TGTGCCAGCAGACCCGGGACAGGGTTCGGCGAGCAGTACTTC.